Sequencing of this T cell receptor beta chain was carried out in a study of T cells in Graves' hyperthyroidism and ophthalmopathy. This clonotype showed up many times. With 5 bases clipped from V and 1 base from J, the junction kept 5 bases outside the gene matches. The germline V gene has CDR1 MDHEN and CDR2 SYDVKM. The CDR3 is 15 amino acids. Amplified TCR beta CDR3 regions came from RNA transcripts. The TCR CDR3 first-round RT-PCR relied on the HTBI primer set. TCRdb itself ran the multiplex PCR reads through MiXCR, one entry per CDR3 protein. The sample records fewer than 850,000 distinct CDR3 sequences, about 18% being singletons.

Sample: blood. This chain uses TRBV28 with TRBJ1-5; 7 bases fit TRBD1. This TCR was sampled from a man aged 50 to 59 with Graves' hyperthyroidism. The CDR3 DNA reads as TGTGCCAGCAGTATTTGGGACAGAAGCAATCAGCCCCAGCATTTT. Its translation: CASSIWDRSNQPQHF.